The text below deals with one T cell receptor (beta chain). V lost 1 base, J lost 3 bases, and 13 bases lay in between. Germline assignment: CDR1 SGHNT and CDR2 YYREEE (reference sequence). The CDR3 is made up of 15 amino acids. The data belong to a study of cytomegalovirus exposure and HLA in healthy donors. Primers: 60 Vbeta forward and 13 Jbeta reverse. Produced via immunoSEQ multiplex PCR; TCRdb's table is partial and in-frame only. The table lists about 77,000 clones. The chain uses TRBV5-4 and TRBJ2-5, with a possible D match to TRBD2 (6 bases). This clonotype originated in a man aged 50 to 59 in good health and CMV-seropositive. Source material: PBMCs. This CDR3 reads CASSLQGRGKETQYF. The CDR3 DNA follows: TGTGCCAGCAGCTTGCAGGGTCGGGGGAAAGAGACCCAGTACTTC. Looking up the rest from reference TRBV5-4 and TRBJ2-5 gives the full variable domain: ETGVTQSPTHLIKTRGQQVTLRCSSQSGHNTVSWYQQALGQGPQFIFQYYREEENGRGNFPPRFSGLQFPNYSSELNVNALELDDSALYLCASSLQGRGKETQYFGPGTRLLVL.